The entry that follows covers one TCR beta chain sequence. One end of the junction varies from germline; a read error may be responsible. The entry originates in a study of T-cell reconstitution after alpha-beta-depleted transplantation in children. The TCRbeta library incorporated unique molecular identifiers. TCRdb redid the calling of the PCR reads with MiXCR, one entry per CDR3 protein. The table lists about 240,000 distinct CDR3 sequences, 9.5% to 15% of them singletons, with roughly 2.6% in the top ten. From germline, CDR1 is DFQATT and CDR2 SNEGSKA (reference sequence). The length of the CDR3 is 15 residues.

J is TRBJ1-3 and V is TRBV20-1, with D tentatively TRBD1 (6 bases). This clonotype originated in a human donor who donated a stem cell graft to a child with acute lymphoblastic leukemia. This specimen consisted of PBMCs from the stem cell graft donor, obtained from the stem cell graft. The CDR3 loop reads CSASGQRRTGNTIYF. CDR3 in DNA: TGCAGTGCTTCTGGACAGCGACGGACTGGAAACACCATATATTTC.